This is a list of T cell receptor beta chains from one sample in a study of T cells in Graves' hyperthyroidism and ophthalmopathy. TCRdb itself ran the multiplex PCR reads through MiXCR, one entry per CDR3 protein. Of some 620,000 distinct CDR3 sequences listed, 15% to 20% are singletons. Sequenced sample: blood. These receptors were collected from a woman in her thirties with Graves' hyperthyroidism. CDR3s include the opening cysteine and the closing phenylalanine or tryptophan. D genes are given only for firm matches. Some rows have no size entry. The others give once, few or many, or a class for an expanded clone.

J gene | V gene | D gene | clone size | CDR3 DNA | CDR3 protein
TRBJ2-1 | TRBV7-9 | TRBD2 | many | TGTGCCAGCAGCTTACTGGCCCTAGCGGGAAATGAGCAGTTCTTC | CASSLLALAGNEQFF
TRBJ2-1 | TRBV18 | TRBD2 | many | TGTGCCAGCTCACTCACGGGGCTAGCGGGATTTAATGAGCAGTTCTTC | CASSLTGLAGFNEQFF
TRBJ2-1 | TRBV7-9 | - | many | TGTGCCAGCAGCTCCCCCTACGCCGTTGAGCAGTTCTTC | CASSSPYAVEQFF
TRBJ1-5 | TRBV7-2 | - | few | TGTGCCAGCAGCTTGGGACAAGCACGGGATCAGCCCCAGCATTTT | CASSLGQARDQPQHF
TRBJ2-7 | TRBV6-5 | - | many | TGTGCCAGCAGTTATGGTTGGGGCGAGCAGTACTTC | CASSYGWGEQYF
TRBJ2-6 | TRBV28 | TRBD1 | many | TGTGCCAGTACAGGGGCTGGGGCCAACGTCCTGACTTTC | CASTGAGANVLTF
TRBJ2-5 | TRBV29-1 | TRBD2 | few | TGCAGCGTTCCTCCTCCGACTAGCGGGGAGACCCAGTACTTC | CSVPPPTSGETQYF
TRBJ2-3 | TRBV28 | - | - | TGTGCCAGCAGTTATCCTTCAGGGGCAAGCGCAGATACGCAGTATTTT | CASSYPSGASADTQYF
TRBJ1-5 | TRBV19 | - | few | TGTGCCAGTAGTATCATAAGCGGCAATCAGCCCCAGCATTTT | CASSIISGNQPQHF
TRBJ2-7 | TRBV5-1 | - | many | TGCGCCAGCAGCATGGGACCCACTGACGAGCAGTACTTC | CASSMGPTDEQYF
TRBJ2-1 | TRBV12-5 | TRBD2 | once | TGTGCTAGTGGTTCACGAATCCGGGGGGGGGGGGTCACCTACAATGAGCAGTTCTTC | CASGSRIRGGGVTYNEQFF
TRBJ2-2 | TRBV6-1 | - | few | TGTGCCAGCAGACCCCTTCCCCCCTTCAGTTCCCCGAACACCGGGGAGCTGTTTTTT | CASRPLPPFSSPNTGELFF
TRBJ1-4 | TRBV13 | - | - | TGTGCCAGCAGCGCTGGGACGGATGAAAAACTGTTTTTT | CASSAGTDEKLFF
TRBJ2-1 | TRBV14 | - | many | TGTGCCAGCAGCCCATTGGAGGGATGGAATGAGCAGTTCTTC | CASSPLEGWNEQFF
TRBJ2-7 | TRBV5-8 | - | - | TGTGCCAGCAGCCTACCTGGGGGCGCAGAGCAGTACTTC | CASSLPGGAEQYF
TRBJ1-6 | TRBV19 | TRBD1 | - | TGTGCCAGTAGTACCCTCGCCAGGGGGCCCCTCCACTTT | CASSTLARGPLHF
TRBJ2-2 | TRBV11-2 | - | many | TGTGCCAGCAGCTCGCGGGGACAGCTGAACACCGGGGAGCTGTTTTTT | CASSSRGQLNTGELFF
TRBJ2-2 | TRBV20-1 | TRBD2 | - | TGCAGTGCTCTAACTAGCGGGAGGTCGAACACCGGGGAGCTGTTTTTT | CSALTSGRSNTGELFF
TRBJ2-7 | TRBV11-2 | - | - | TGTGCCAGTAGGCGACAGGGAGGCCCCTACGAGCAGTACTTC | CASRRQGGPYEQYF
TRBJ1-2 | TRBV19 | - | - | TGTGCCAGTATGACAGCCGGTGGCTACACCTTC | CASMTAGGYTF
TRBJ1-1 | TRBV15 | TRBD1 | few | TGTGCCACCAGCAGAGAGGGGACAGGGGGTAGACGGACTGAAGCTTTCTTT | CATSREGTGGRRTEAFF
TRBJ2-2 | TRBV20-1 | - | - | TGCAGTGCTAGAGATACGGGAACAGGGTGGGACACCGGGGAGCTGTTTTTT | CSARDTGTGWDTGELFF
TRBJ2-1 | TRBV30 | - | - | TGTGCCTGGAGTCCGACTGTCGAGCAGTTCTTC | CAWSPTVEQFF
TRBJ2-7 | TRBV27 | TRBD2 | few | TGTGCCAGCAGTTTTCAAGCGGGAGGGTCCTACGAGCAGTACTTC | CASSFQAGGSYEQYF
TRBJ2-7 | TRBV6-2/TRBV6-3 | TRBD2 | - | TGTGCCAGCAGGGGGACTAGCGGAAACTACGAGCAGTACTTC | CASRGTSGNYEQYF
TRBJ1-5 | TRBV12-3/TRBV12-4 | - | many | TGTGCCAGCAACCCGGGTTTCCGGCAGCCCCAGCATTTT | CASNPGFRQPQHF
TRBJ1-1 | TRBV6-1 | - | - | TGTGCCAGCAGTTTCCGGACGTCGAACACTGAAGCTTTCTTT | CASSFRTSNTEAFF
TRBJ2-7 | TRBV3-1 | TRBD2 | few | TGTGCCAGCAGCCACCGGACTAGCGGGACCCCCTACGAGCAGTACTTC | CASSHRTSGTPYEQYF
TRBJ2-6 | TRBV4-1 | - | few | TGCGCCAGCAGCCAAGAGGAGGGAAGGGGACCCTACTTGTCTGGGGCCAACGTCCTGACTTTC | CASSQEEGRGPYLSGANVLTF
TRBJ2-1 | TRBV29-1 | TRBD1 | few | TGCAGCCTACCTGGACAGGCCTACAATGAGCAGTTCTTC | CSLPGQAYNEQFF
TRBJ2-5 | TRBV20-1 | - | many | TGCAGTGCTAGAGGGCACCGGACTGCCCAGGAGACCCAGTACTTC | CSARGHRTAQETQYF
TRBJ1-1 | TRBV19 | - | - | TGTGCCAGTAGTACACAACCCTTTTACAGGAACACTGAAGCTTTCTTT | CASSTQPFYRNTEAFF
TRBJ2-1 | TRBV28 | - | many | TGTGCCAGCAGTTTCCCCGAAACTAGTAGGATTGAGCAGTTCTTC | CASSFPETSRIEQFF
TRBJ2-7 | TRBV27 | - | many | TGTGCCAGCAGCGCGGCCATGGCCACAACTACCTACGAGCAGTACTTC | CASSAAMATTTYEQYF
TRBJ2-1 | TRBV7-9 | - | few | TGTGCCAGCAGCTTGGTTATTCTCAACAATGAGCAGTTCTTC | CASSLVILNNEQFF
TRBJ2-7 | TRBV5-1 | TRBD2 | - | TGCGCCAGCAGCTCTAGCGGGTTCTCCTACGAGCAGTACTTC | CASSSSGFSYEQYF
TRBJ1-2 | TRBV28 | - | many | TGTGCCAGCAGTTTCCGCGGTATTGCGGATGGCTACACCTTC | CASSFRGIADGYTF
TRBJ2-7 | TRBV12-3/TRBV12-4 | - | many | TGTGCCAGCAGTTTAGTCCAGGGAAAGTGGGAGCAGTACTTC | CASSLVQGKWEQYF
TRBJ2-7 | TRBV29-1 | - | - | TGCAGCGTTCGCTCCAGTACCGCTTACGAGCAGTACTTC | CSVRSSTAYEQYF